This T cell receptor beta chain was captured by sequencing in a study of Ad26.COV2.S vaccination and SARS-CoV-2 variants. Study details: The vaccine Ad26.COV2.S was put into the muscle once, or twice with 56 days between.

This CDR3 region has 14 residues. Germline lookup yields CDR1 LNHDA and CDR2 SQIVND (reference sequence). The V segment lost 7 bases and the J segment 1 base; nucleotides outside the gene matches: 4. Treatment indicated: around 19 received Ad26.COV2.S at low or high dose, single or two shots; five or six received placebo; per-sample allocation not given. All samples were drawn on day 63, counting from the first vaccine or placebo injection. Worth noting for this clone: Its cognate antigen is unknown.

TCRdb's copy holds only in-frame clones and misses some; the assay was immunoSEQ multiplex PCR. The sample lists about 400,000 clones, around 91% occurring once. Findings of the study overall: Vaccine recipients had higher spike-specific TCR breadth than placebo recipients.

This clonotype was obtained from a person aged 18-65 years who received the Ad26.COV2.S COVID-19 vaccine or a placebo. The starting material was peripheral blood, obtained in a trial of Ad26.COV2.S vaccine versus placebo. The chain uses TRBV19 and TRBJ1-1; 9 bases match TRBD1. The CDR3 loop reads CASTTGGPNTEAFF. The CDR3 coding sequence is TGTGCCAGTACGACAGGGGGTCCGAACACTGAAGCTTTCTTT.